A single sample is the source of the 3 T cell receptor beta chains below, sequenced in a study of shared T cell receptors in the human thymus. Sequencing used immunoSEQ multiplex PCR; TCRdb keeps in-frame clones, though not all of them. The data show about 660,000 clones, with around 87% seen just once and over 0.008% held by the top ten. This same sample was also part of a study on human thymus T cells.

The specimen sequenced was thymocytes. Receptors were obtained from a boy in the first two years of life with a congenital heart defect.

The CDR3, as DNA: TGTGCCAGCAGTTTGCGGGCGGGAGGCGAACCGGGACCTAGCACAGATACGCAGTATTTT. Protein sequence: CASSLRAGGEPGPSTDTQYF. The rearrangement uses TRBV27 and TRBJ2-3, with 8 bases that match TRBD2. CDR3 length: 20 amino acids. CDR1 MNHEY and CDR2 SMNVEV come from the germline V gene (reference sequence). J gave up 0 bases and V 3 bases, and 17 bases lay outside the gene matches.

CDR3 in amino acids: CASSLWPIAGPGGSYNEQFF. CDR3 bases: TGTGCCAGCAGCTTATGGCCAATAGCGGGACCGGGCGGGAGCTACAATGAGCAGTTCTTC. The V call is TRBV7-3, the J call TRBJ2-1; 8 bases line up with TRBD2. Germline V lookup: CDR1 SGHTA, CDR2 FQGTGA. The CDR3 is 20 residues long. V trimming: 2 bases; J trimming: 3 bases; junction bases outside the gene matches: 18.

This chain links TRBV27 with TRBJ2-3, with 8 nucleotides matching TRBD2. Germline CDR1 reads MNHEY; CDR2 reads SMNVEV (reference sequence). After removal of 6 bases from V and 4 bases from J, the junction contained 18 bases not matched to a gene. This CDR3 contains 18 residues. CDR3 DNA: TGTGCCAGCAGCGCAACTACGGCCCGGGGGGGAGGGCCAGATACGCAGTATTTT. As protein: CASSATTARGGGPDTQYF.